This T cell receptor beta chain stems from a study of cytomegalovirus exposure and HLA in healthy donors. The study's findings and limits: Indistinguishable V segments, including TRBV6-2 and TRBV6-3, were excluded.

PCR was performed using 60 Vbeta and 13 Jbeta primers. The assay was immunoSEQ multiplex PCR, and TCRdb's table has in-frame clones only and misses some. The table includes around 67,000 clones, roughly 74% detected once. V dropped 5 bases and J dropped 6 bases, with 17 bases sitting between them. Germline lookup yields CDR1 SGHVS and CDR2 FNYEAQ. The CDR3 consists of 15 residues. A few counts support this clone. As yet, its antigen is unknown. The sample consisted of PBMCs. This TCR was sampled from a man aged 18 to 29 in good health and CMV-seropositive. This chain joins TRBV7-6 and TRBJ1-5; possibly TRBD1 for D (5 bases). This chain's CDR3 is CASSPEGPGGQPQHF. CDR3 nucleotide sequence: TGTGCCAGCAGCCCAGAGGGACCCGGGGGTCAGCCCCAGCATTTT.